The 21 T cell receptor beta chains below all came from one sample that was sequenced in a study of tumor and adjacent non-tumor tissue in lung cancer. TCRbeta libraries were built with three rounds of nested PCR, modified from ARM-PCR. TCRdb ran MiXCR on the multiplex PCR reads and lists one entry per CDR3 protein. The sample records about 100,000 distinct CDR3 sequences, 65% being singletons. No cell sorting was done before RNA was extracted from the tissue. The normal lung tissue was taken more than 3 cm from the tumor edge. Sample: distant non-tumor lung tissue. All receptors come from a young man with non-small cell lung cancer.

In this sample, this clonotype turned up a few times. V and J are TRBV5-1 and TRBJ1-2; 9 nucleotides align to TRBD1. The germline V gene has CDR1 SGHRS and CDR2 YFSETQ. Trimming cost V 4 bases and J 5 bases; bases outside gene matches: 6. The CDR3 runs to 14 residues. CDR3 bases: TGCGCCAGCAGCGACACAGGGGGCGATTATGGCTACACCTTC. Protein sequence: CASSDTGGDYGYTF.

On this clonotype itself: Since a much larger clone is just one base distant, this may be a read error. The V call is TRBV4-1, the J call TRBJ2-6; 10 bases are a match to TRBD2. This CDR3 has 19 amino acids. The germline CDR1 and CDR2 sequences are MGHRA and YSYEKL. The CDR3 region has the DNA TGCGCCAGCAGCCGACCGACTAGCGGGCCCTTTTCTGGGTCCAACGTCCTGACTTTC. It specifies CASSRPTSGPFSGSNVLTF.

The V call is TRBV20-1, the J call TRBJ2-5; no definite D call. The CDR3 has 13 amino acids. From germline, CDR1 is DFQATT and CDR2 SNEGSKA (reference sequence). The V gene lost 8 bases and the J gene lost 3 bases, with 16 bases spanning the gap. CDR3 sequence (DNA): TGCAGTACCCCGACCTTAGGGAAAGAGACCCAGTACTTC. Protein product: CSTPTLGKETQYF.

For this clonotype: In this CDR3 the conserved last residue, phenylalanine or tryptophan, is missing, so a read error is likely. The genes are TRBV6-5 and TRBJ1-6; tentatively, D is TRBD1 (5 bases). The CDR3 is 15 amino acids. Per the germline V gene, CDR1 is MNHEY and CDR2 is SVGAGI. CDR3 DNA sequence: TGTGCCAGCACTTACACAACAGGAGAAGATTCACCCCTCCACGTT. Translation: CASTYTTGEDSPLHV.

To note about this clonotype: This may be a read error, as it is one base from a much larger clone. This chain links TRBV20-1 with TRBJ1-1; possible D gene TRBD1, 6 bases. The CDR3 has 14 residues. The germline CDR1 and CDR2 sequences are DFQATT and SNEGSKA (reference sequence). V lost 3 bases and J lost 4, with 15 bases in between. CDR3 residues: CSARDSFMSTEAFF. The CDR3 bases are TGCAGTGCTAGGGACAGCTTCATGAGCACTGAAGCTTTCTTT.

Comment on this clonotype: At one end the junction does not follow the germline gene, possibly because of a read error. Written as DNA, the CDR3 is TGTGCCAGCAGCGACGACGGAGTGGACACTGAAACTTTCTTT. Translation gives CASSDDGVDTETFF. The chain has TRBV11-2 and TRBJ1-1, with TRBD1 as a possible D gene (5 bases). This CDR3 has 14 residues. In germline, CDR1 is SGHAT, CDR2 FQNNGV.

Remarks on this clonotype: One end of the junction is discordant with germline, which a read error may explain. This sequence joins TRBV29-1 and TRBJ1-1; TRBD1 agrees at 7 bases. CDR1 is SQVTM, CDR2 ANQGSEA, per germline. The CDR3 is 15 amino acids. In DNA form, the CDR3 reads TGCATTGCCGCCCTCCGGGACAGCCTAAACACTGAAGCTTTCTTC. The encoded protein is CIAALRDSLNTEAFF.

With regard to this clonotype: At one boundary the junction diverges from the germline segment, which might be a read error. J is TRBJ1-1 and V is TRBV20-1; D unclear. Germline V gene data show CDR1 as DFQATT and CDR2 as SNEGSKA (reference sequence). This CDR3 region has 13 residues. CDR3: CSARDLTAIEVFF. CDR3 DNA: TGCAGTGCTAGAGATCTAACGGCGATCGAAGTTTTCTTT.

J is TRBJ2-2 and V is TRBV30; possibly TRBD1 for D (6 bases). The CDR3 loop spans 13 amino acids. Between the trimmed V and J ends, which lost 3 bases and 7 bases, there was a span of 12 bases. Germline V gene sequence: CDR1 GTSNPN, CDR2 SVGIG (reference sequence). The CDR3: CAWRWQGFGELFF. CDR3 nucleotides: TGTGCCTGGAGATGGCAGGGGTTCGGGGAGCTGTTTTTT. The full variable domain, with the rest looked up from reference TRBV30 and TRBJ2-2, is SQTIHQWPATLVQPVGSPLSLECTVEGTSNPNLYWYRQAAGRGLQLLFYSVGIGQISSEVPQNLSASRPQDRQFILSSKKLLLSDSGFYLCAWRWQGFGELFFGEGSRLTVL.

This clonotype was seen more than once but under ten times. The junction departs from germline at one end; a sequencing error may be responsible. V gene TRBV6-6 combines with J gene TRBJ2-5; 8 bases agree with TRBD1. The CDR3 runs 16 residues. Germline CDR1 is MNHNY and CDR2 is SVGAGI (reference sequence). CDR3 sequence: CASSYYGTGGEESQYF. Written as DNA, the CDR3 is TGTGCCAGCAGTTACTACGGGACAGGTGGAGAAGAGTCCCAGTACTTC.

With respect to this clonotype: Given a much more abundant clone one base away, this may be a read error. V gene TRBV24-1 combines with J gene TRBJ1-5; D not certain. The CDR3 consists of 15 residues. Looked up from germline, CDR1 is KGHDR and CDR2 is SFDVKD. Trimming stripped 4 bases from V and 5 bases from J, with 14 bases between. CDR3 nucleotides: TGTGCCACCAGTGAAAACAGAGGGAATCATCAGCCCCAGCATTTT. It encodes CATSENRGNHQPQHF.

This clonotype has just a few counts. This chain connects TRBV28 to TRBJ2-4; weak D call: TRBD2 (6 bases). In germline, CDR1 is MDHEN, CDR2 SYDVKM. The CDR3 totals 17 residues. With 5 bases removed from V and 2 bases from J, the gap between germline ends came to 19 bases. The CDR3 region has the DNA TGTGCCAGCAGTCTCCGGGCAGGGAGGTTATCCAAAAACATTCAGTACTTC. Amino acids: CASSLRAGRLSKNIQYF.

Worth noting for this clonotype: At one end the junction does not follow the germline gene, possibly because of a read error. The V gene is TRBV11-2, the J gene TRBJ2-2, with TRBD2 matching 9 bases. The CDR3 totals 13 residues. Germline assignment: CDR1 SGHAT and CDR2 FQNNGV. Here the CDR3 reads CASSQRGVGEQFF. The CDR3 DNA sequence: TGTGCCAGCAGCCAGCGGGGGGTCGGGGAGCAGTTTTTT.

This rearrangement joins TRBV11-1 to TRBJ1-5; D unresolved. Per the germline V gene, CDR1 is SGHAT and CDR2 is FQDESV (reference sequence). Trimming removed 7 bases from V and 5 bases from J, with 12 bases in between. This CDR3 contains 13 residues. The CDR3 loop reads CASTENPYQPQHF. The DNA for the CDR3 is TGTGCCAGCACCGAGAACCCCTATCAGCCCCAGCATTTT.

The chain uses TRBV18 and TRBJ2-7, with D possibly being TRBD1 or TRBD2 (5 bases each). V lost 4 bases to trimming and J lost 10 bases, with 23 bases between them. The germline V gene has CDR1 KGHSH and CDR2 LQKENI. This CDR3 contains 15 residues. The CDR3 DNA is TGTGCCAGCTCACAAAAACCTAGTGGGATGGGGGAACAGTACTTC. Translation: CASSQKPSGMGEQYF.

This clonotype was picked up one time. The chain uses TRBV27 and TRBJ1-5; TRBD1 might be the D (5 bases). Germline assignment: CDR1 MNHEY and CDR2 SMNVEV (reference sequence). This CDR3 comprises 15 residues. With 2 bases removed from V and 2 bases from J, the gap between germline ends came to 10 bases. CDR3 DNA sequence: TGTGCCAGCAGTTTAACCCTACAGGGCAATCAGCCCCAGCATTTT. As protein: CASSLTLQGNQPQHF.

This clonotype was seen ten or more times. In DNA, the CDR3 is TGTGCCAGCAGTGAAGAGCACCAGGGGGGTAATCAGCCCCAGCATTTT. Translated: CASSEEHQGGNQPQHF. The chain has TRBV6-1 and TRBJ1-5; 7 nucleotides agree with TRBD1. V shed 1 base and J 4 bases; nucleotides not matched to a gene: 7. Germline lookup yields CDR1 MNHNS and CDR2 SASEGT. The CDR3 runs 16 residues.

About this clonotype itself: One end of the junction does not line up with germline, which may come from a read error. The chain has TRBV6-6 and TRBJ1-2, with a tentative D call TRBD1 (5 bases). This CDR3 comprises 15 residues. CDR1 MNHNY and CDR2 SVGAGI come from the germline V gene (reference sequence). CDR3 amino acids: CDSSDPRDPLYGYTF. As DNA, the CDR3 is TGTGACAGCAGTGATCCCCGGGACCCCTTATATGGCTACACCTTC.

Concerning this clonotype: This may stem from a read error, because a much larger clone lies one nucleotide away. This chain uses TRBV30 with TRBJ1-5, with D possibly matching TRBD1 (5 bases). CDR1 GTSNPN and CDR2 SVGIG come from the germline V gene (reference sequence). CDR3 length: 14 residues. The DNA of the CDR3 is TGTGTCTGGAGTGTGGGGGGTAAGGATCAGCCCCAGCATTTT. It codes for CVWSVGGKDQPQHF.

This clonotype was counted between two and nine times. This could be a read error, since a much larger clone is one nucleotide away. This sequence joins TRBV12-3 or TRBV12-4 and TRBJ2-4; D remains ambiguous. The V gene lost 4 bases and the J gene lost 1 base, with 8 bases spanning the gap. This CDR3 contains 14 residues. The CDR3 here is CASSSPNAKNIQYF. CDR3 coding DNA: TGTGCCAGCAGTTCGCCTAATGCCAAAAACATTCAGTACTTC.

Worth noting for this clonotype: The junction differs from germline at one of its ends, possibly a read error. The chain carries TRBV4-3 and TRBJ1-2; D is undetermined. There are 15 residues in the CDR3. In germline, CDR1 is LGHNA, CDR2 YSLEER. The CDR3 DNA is TGTGCCAGCAGCGCAAACAGTCAAGCTAACTATGGCTACACCTTC. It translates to CASSANSQANYGYTF.